This T cell receptor beta chain was sequenced in a study of T cell responses to AZD1222 COVID-19 vaccine. General study findings and limits: Repertoire collection took place solely once the T cell response had peaked. Mapped onto spike, vaccine-associated CD4 TCRs spanned it and were dominant at 160-218 and 743-854. Nearly half of spike-specific TCRs reportedly target unmutated variant regions. Seropositive status at baseline applied to only six AZD1222 recipients.

CDR1 LGHNA and CDR2 YSLEER come from the germline V gene. This CDR3 is built from 14 residues. The V end lost 0 bases, the J end lost 4 bases, and 9 bases lay between the germline ends. As to this clone: Its antigen is unidentified.

Generated by immunoSEQ multiplex PCR, the TCRdb table keeps only in-frame clones and is missing some. The data contain about 100,000 clones, 88% of them singletons. The sequence derives from an adult in good health. Here the sequenced sample was peripheral blood, taken on day 0 of AZD1222 vaccination. This rearrangement joins TRBV4-3 to TRBJ1-1, with D perhaps matching TRBD1 (5 bases). The CDR3 spells CASSQDRVPTEAFF. The CDR3 nucleotides are TGCGCCAGCAGCCAAGACAGGGTCCCCACTGAAGCTTTCTTT.